This TCR beta chain comes out of a study of post-analysis software for immune sequencing data (dated by TCRdb to the mid-2010s). With regard to the full study: Recorded disease courses included relapsing-remitting, secondary progressive and progressive-relapsing multiple sclerosis, with some patients lacking subtype annotation. The patient repertoires were set against about eleven previously published healthy control repertoires from donors whose ages ranged from roughly 6 to 27 years. A subset of samples was prepared in parallel using single-end sample barcoding, then pooled and co-amplified after Illumina adapter ligation.

The receptor library was made with PCR. For sequencing, an Illumina HiSeq 2500 was employed. To reduce PCR and sequencing biases, unique molecular identifiers were incorporated into the TCR beta cDNA libraries. Per 1 to 10 million input T cells, 500,000 or so cDNA molecules were obtained, such that each molecule approximated one T cell. The patient libraries were prepared and sequenced with the same protocol used for the earlier healthy control dataset. Within a given batch, samples were prepared together, multiplexed and sequenced on the same HiSeq lane. The authors' analysis ran thus. Raw barcoded reads were processed with MIGEC, discarding single-read molecular identifier groups before consensus assembly and CDR3 extraction. VDJtools was used for post-analysis of the clonotype tables, with diversity normalized by down-sampling every dataset to the smallest sample size. In repertoire overlap clustering, CDR3 amino acid sequences, but not nucleotide sequences, were matched to correct batch-related cross-sample contamination. TCRdb applied fastp at Q25 and MiXCR to the public reads, then kept only in-frame beta chains. For every CDR3 protein sequence, its rows merge into one entry that carries the most common genes and DNA. In this record, the V and J calls reflect TCRdb's handling and not the investigators' own analysis. This sample gives hundreds of thousands of distinct CDR3 sequences in total; around 50% of them show up just once. Jointly, the top ten make up roughly 4.4% of the sample.

V is shortened by 3 bases, J by 7 bases, and the region joining them spans 21 bases. The germline V gene encodes CDR1 SGHTA and CDR2 FQGNSA. The CDR3 spans 16 residues, from the cysteine through the phenylalanine. CDR3 DNA only is kept here, 48 bases in frame from base 1. General conclusions and limits of the study: Direct clustering with F measure revealed strong co-clustering of samples prepared in the same batch, which led to a batch-effect correction. Patients showed significantly higher frequencies than controls for about 5 TRBV segments, among them TRBV5-6, TRBV5-1 and TRBV20-1. The multiple sclerosis patient group was slightly younger than the control group. Normalized Chao1 diversity was significantly lower in multiple sclerosis patients than controls, suggesting substantial peripheral T-cell clonal expansion.

To demonstrate the VDJtools post-analysis software, TCR beta repertoires were profiled from the peripheral blood of more than ten young patients with multiple sclerosis. The multiple sclerosis patients were children and adolescents between about 6 and 16 years of age. This clonotype was detected a few times. The target of this receptor is not known. Per-base qualities were not stored, and no clone one base away is much larger. The receptor was derived from a girl aged 10 to 17 with multiple sclerosis. Sequenced input: blood. The chain uses TRBV7-2 and TRBJ2-5; the D gene cannot be resolved beyond TRBD1 or TRBD2, each matching 6 bases. The sequenced DNA is TGTGCCAGCAGCTTGGGAACGGGGGCCGGAGGCGGGACCCAGTACTTC. Its coded protein is CASSLGTGAGGGTQYF.